This TCR beta chain emerged from a study of T-cell memory formation after mild COVID-19. Across the whole study: Among the donors, TCR clusters were largely specific to each donor.

V lost 8 bases and J lost 5, with 9 bases in between. CDR1 is MNHEY and CDR2 is SVGEGT in the germline V gene. The CDR3 length is 11 residues. From the 5' RACE reads, TCRdb called clonotypes with MiXCR, one entry per CDR3 protein. The sample holds about 340,000 distinct CDR3 sequences, approximately 15% seen once. The sample consisted of PBMCs or a T cell subset sorted from them (not recorded which). This chain links TRBV6-2 or TRBV6-3 with TRBJ1-1; D call uncertain. This TCR was recovered from a man younger than 35 who had mild COVID-19 (a few samples of this study predate the infection). Cell type and time point are not known. DNA for the CDR3: TGTGCCAGCGGGTGGGTTACTGAAGCTTTCTTT. As protein: CASGWVTEAFF.